This T cell receptor (beta chain) was captured in a study of blood T cell repertoires in COVID-19. Study at large: Donors in the United States, Italy and Spain gave samples during acute or convalescent COVID-19. PBMCs, B-cell-depleted T cells, or T cells were the source of the cDNA or gDNA that made up the material.

The CDR3 is 16 amino acids. V shed 0 bases, J shed 7 bases, and the junction held 6 bases outside the gene matches. Per germline, CDR1 ENHRY and CDR2 SYGVKD. This table comes from immunoSEQ multiplex PCR, and its TCRdb copy is limited to in-frame clones, with some not included. The table has tens of thousands of clones, roughly 84% seen once. Source material: peripheral blood. The chain employs TRBV10-3 and TRBJ2-1, with 10 bases matching TRBD1. The clonotype originates from a woman older than 75 with acute or convalescent COVID-19. The CDR3, as DNA: TGTGCCATCAGTGAGTCGAGGACAGGGGGGCCGAATGAGCAGTTCTTC. Its protein is CAISESRTGGPNEQFF.